The rows below give T cell receptor beta chains drawn from one sample of a study of cytomegalovirus exposure and HLA in healthy donors. Sequencing was performed with immunoSEQ multiplex PCR; in TCRdb, only in-frame clones are kept and a portion is missing. The sample shows about 200,000 clones, and 0.65% to 0.75% sits with its ten largest clones. The sample was PBMCs. These receptors were obtained from a boy aged 10-17 years in good health and CMV-seronegative. Both conserved end residues are part of each CDR3. Each record gives: J gene, V gene, D gene, CDR3 DNA, CDR3 protein. D genes are given only for firm matches.

>TRBJ2-7|TRBV21-1|.
TGTGCCAGCAGCAGTCACTACGAGCAGTACTTC
CASSSHYEQYF
>TRBJ2-1|TRBV11-2|.
TGTGCCAGCAGCCAGTTGCAGGGCGGAGCTTCCAATGAGCAGTTCTTC
CASSQLQGGASNEQFF
>TRBJ1-1|TRBV5-8|.
TGTGCCAGCAGCTTGGCTATCTCGGGGTGGACTGAAGCTTTCTTT
CASSLAISGWTEAFF
>TRBJ1-1|TRBV5-5|TRBD1
TGTGCCAGCAGCTTTTACAGGGGGTCAGTCACTGAAGCTTTCTTT
CASSFYRGSVTEAFF
>TRBJ2-7|TRBV6-5|.
TGTGCCAGCAGCGGGGGGCACGAGCAGTACTTC
CASSGGHEQYF
>TRBJ1-5|TRBV30|.
TGTGCCTGGAGTGGAGGCGTAGGACAGCCCCAGCATTTT
CAWSGGVGQPQHF
>TRBJ2-5|TRBV19|TRBD2
TGTGCCAGTAGTGTACTAGCGGGGGTTTTAGAAACCCAGTACTTC
CASSVLAGVLETQYF
>TRBJ2-3|TRBV6-4|.
TGTGCCAGCAGTGACGGGGCGGGGGCCGATACGCAGTATTTT
CASSDGAGADTQYF
>TRBJ1-2|TRBV4-1|.
TGCGCCAGCAGCCAAGATAGGGGCAGGTTACCCTATGGCTACACCTTC
CASSQDRGRLPYGYTF
>TRBJ1-3|TRBV4-3|.
TGCGCCAGCAGCCAAAACGTGTTTAGCGGGGGCTCTGGAAACACCATATATTTT
CASSQNVFSGGSGNTIYF
>TRBJ1-2|TRBV19|.
TGTGCCAGTAGTAAGGGGGGGCAGAGGTATGGCTACACCTTC
CASSKGGQRYGYTF
>TRBJ2-3|TRBV19|TRBD2
TGTGCCAGTAAAGAGCGGGGGGGCCAACCACACACAGATACGCAGTATTTT
CASKERGGQPHTDTQYF
>TRBJ2-5|TRBV2|TRBD2
TGTGCCAGCATAGCGGGGGTATTGGGGGAGACCCAGTACTTC
CASIAGVLGETQYF
>TRBJ2-7|TRBV4-1|.
TGCGCCAGCAGCCCCAGGCACAGTACCTACGAGCAGTACTTC
CASSPRHSTYEQYF
>TRBJ1-4|TRBV4-2|TRBD1
TGTGCCAGCAGCCAAGCCGGGACAGGGGGCGAATGGGTGTTTTTT
CASSQAGTGGEWVFF
>TRBJ2-2|TRBV19|TRBD1
TGTGCCAGTGGCAGGGACAGGGGCTTGTTTTCCGGGGAGCTGTTTTTT
CASGRDRGLFSGELFF
>TRBJ1-5|TRBV27|.
TGTGCCAGCAGTTCGCGCGGGGGCAGCAATCAGCCCCAGCATTTT
CASSSRGGSNQPQHF
>TRBJ2-5|TRBV5-1|TRBD2
TGCGCCAGCAGCTTGGAGCGGGGGGGAGCCCAAGAGACCCAGTACTTC
CASSLERGGAQETQYF
>TRBJ2-7|TRBV4-2|.
TGTGCCAGCAGCCAAGACTCTTCTAGAGGCTACGAGCAGTACTTC
CASSQDSSRGYEQYF
>TRBJ2-5|TRBV30|TRBD2
TGTGCCTGGAGTGTAGAGGGACCTCGCCGGTGGACTAGCGGGGATCAAGAGACCCAGTACTTC
CAWSVEGPRRWTSGDQETQYF
>TRBJ2-1|TRBV10-3|TRBD1
TGTGCCATCAGGGCCGAAGGGACAGGTAACAATGAGCAGTTCTTC
CAIRAEGTGNNEQFF
>TRBJ2-3|TRBV2|.
TGTGCCAGCAGTCCTCAGGCCAGGGGAAGCACAGATACGCAGTATTTT
CASSPQARGSTDTQYF
>TRBJ2-5|TRBV5-5|TRBD1
TGTGCCAGCAGCTTGGCCGAGGGCAGGGGGCGCGGGGAGACCCAGTACTTC
CASSLAEGRGRGETQYF
>TRBJ2-7|TRBV11-2|TRBD1
TGTGCCAGCAGCTTAGGGTCTCTAGGGGGACAGGGCAACGAGCAGTACTTC
CASSLGSLGGQGNEQYF
>TRBJ2-7|TRBV11-2|.
TGTGCCAGCAGCTTATCCGGGACATCAGGTGGCGAGCAGTACTTC
CASSLSGTSGGEQYF
>TRBJ2-1|TRBV5-1|TRBD2
TGCGCCAGCAGCTCGGGGGGAACGTACAATGAGCAGTTCTTC
CASSSGGTYNEQFF
>TRBJ2-3|TRBV6-4|TRBD1
TGTGCCAGCAGTGAGCAGGGGGCGAAAGATACGCAGTATTTT
CASSEQGAKDTQYF
>TRBJ2-7|TRBV19|TRBD1
TGTGCCAGTAGTTACAGGGGCGTCCACGAGCAGTACTTC
CASSYRGVHEQYF
>TRBJ1-1|TRBV5-4|TRBD1
TGTGCCAGCAGCAACGGACAGGGTCGGTTGAACACTGAAGCTTTCTTT
CASSNGQGRLNTEAFF
>TRBJ1-2|TRBV28|TRBD1
TGTGCCAGCAGTCTAGGGGGCCTCACTAACTATGGCTACACCTTC
CASSLGGLTNYGYTF
>TRBJ1-5|TRBV5-1|.
TGCGCCAGCAGCTTGACGGGGGGCCGTCAGCCCCAGCATTTT
CASSLTGGRQPQHF
>TRBJ2-6|TRBV7-9|.
TGTGCCAGCAGCTTAGTTCGCGCGGGCGCTGGGGCCAACGTCCTGACTTTC
CASSLVRAGAGANVLTF
>TRBJ2-2|TRBV10-2|TRBD1
TGCGTCGCCGGGACAGCGAACACCGGGGAGCTGTTTTTT
CVAGTANTGELFF
>TRBJ1-2|TRBV7-9|TRBD1
TGTGCCAGCAGTCCTGACAGGGGGCTCAACTACACCTTC
CASSPDRGLNYTF
>TRBJ1-2|TRBV7-9|.
TGTGCCAGCAGCAGGGGACTATTCTATGGCTACACCTTC
CASSRGLFYGYTF
>TRBJ2-5|TRBV25-1|.
TGTGCCAGCAGTGAATTTGTGGGCGCCGAGACCCAGTACTTC
CASSEFVGAETQYF
>TRBJ1-1|TRBV4-1|TRBD1
TGCGCCAGCAGCCAAGTTGGGACAGGGAACACTGAAGCTTTCTTT
CASSQVGTGNTEAFF
>TRBJ1-3|TRBV11-3|.
TGTGCCAGCAGCTTCAAATTGGGGCTCAGCTCTGGAAACACCATATATTTT
CASSFKLGLSSGNTIYF
>TRBJ2-2|TRBV2|TRBD1
TGTGCCAGCAGTGAAACTGATTGGGGCAGGGGGACCCCCGGGGAGCTGTTTTTT
CASSETDWGRGTPGELFF
>TRBJ2-1|TRBV7-2|TRBD2
TGTGCCAGCAGCACGGGACTAGCGGGGATTGAGCAGTTCTTC
CASSTGLAGIEQFF
>TRBJ2-3|TRBV30|.
TGTGCCTGGAGCAAACACACAGATACGCAGTATTTT
CAWSKHTDTQYF
>TRBJ2-3|TRBV7-9|TRBD2
TGTGCCAGCAGCGGGGGACTAGCGGGAAGCACAGATACGCAGTATTTT
CASSGGLAGSTDTQYF
>TRBJ2-1|TRBV5-6|.
TGTGCCAGCAGCGGGGGCGGCTACAATGAGCAGTTCTTC
CASSGGGYNEQFF